This T cell receptor beta chain was sequenced during a study of OX40 agonist ivuxolimab in advanced cancers. V was cut by 0 bases and J by 5 bases, with 5 bases left in between. The CDR3 is 13 amino acids. CDR1 is SGHRS and CDR2 is YFSETQ in the germline V gene. Clones were sequenced by immunoSEQ multiplex PCR, and TCRdb holds only the in-frame ones, with some missing. This table holds 55,000 to 95,000 clones, about 86% found once. The sample was CD4+ or CD8+ T cells sorted from blood, taken in a trial of the OX40 agonist ivuxolimab. The receptor's source is an adult with an advanced solid tumor such as melanoma, head and neck, liver or kidney cancer. The genes are TRBV5-1 and TRBJ2-2; D is unresolved. The chain's CDR3 is CASSLGVTGELFF. CDR3 nucleotide sequence: TGCGCCAGCAGCTTGGGGGTGACCGGGGAGCTGTTTTTT.